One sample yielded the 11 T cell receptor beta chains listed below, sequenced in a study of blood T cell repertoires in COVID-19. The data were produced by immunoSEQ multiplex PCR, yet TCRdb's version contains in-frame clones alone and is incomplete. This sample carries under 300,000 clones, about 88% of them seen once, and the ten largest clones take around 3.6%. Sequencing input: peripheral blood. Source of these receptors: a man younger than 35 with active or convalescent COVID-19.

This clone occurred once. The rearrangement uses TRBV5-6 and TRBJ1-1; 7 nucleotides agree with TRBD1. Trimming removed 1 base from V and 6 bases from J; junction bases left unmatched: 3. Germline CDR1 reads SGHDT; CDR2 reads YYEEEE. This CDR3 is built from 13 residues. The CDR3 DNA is TGTGCCAGCAGCTTGACAGGGGACGCTGAAGCTTTCTTT. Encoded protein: CASSLTGDAEAFF. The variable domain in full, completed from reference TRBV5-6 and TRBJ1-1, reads DAGVTQSPTHLIKTRGQQVTLRCSPKSGHDTVSWYQQALGQGPQFIFQYYEEEERQRGNFPDRFSGHQFPNYSSELNVNALLLGDSALYLCASSLTGDAEAFFGQGTRLTVV.

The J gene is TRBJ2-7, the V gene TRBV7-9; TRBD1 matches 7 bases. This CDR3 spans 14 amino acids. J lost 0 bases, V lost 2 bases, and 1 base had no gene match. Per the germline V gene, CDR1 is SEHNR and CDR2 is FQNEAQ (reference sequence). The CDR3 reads CASSLRDSSYEQYF. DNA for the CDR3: TGTGCCAGCAGCTTACGGGACAGCTCCTACGAGCAGTACTTC.

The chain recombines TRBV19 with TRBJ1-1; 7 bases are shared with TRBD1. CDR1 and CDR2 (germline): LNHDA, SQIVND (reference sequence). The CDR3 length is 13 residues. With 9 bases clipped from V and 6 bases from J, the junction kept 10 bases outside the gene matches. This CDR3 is CASVGGRFAEAFF. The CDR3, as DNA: TGTGCCAGCGTAGGGGGCAGATTTGCTGAAGCTTTCTTT. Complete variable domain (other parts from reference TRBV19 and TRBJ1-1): DGGITQSPKYLFRKEGQNVTLSCEQNLNHDAMYWYRQDPGQGLRLIYYSQIVNDFQKGDIAEGYSVSREKKESFPLTVTSAQKNPTAFYLCASVGGRFAEAFFGQGTRLTVV.

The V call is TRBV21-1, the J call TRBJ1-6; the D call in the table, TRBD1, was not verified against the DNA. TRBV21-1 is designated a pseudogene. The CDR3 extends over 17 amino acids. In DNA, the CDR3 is TGTGCCAGCAGCACCCACCACAGGGGCTCCTATAATTCACCCCTCCACTTT. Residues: CASSTHHRGSYNSPLHF.

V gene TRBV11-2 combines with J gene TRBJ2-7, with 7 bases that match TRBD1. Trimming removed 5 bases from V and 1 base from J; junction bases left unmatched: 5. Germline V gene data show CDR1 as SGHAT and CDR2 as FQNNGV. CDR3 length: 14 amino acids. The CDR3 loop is CASSPDRDSYEQYF. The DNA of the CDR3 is TGTGCCAGCAGCCCCGACAGGGATTCCTACGAGCAGTACTTC.

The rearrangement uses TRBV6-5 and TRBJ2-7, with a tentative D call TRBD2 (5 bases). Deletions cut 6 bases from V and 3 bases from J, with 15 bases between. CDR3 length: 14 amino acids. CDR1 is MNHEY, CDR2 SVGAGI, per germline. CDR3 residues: CASSPFGVDYEQYF. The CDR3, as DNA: TGTGCCAGCAGCCCCTTCGGGGTGGACTACGAGCAGTACTTC.

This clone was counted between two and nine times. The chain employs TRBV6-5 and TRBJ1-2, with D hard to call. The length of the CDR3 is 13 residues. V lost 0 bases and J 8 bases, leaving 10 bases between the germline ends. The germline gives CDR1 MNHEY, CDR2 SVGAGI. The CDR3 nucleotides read TGTGCCAGCAGTTACTCGATGAGAGCGGGCTACACCTTC. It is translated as CASSYSMRAGYTF.

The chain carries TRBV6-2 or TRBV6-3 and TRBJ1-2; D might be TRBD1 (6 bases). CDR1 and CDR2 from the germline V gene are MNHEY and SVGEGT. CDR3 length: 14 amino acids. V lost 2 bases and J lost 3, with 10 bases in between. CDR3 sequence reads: CASSYGGPDYGYTF. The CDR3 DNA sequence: TGTGCCAGCAGTTACGGGGGCCCCGACTATGGCTACACCTTC.

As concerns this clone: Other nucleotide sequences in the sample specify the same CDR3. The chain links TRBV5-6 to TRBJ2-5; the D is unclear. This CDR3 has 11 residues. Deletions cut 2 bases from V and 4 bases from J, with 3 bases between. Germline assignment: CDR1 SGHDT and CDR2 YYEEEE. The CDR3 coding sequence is TGTGCCAGCAGCTTCAGAGAGACCCAGTACTTC. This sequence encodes CASSFRETQYF.

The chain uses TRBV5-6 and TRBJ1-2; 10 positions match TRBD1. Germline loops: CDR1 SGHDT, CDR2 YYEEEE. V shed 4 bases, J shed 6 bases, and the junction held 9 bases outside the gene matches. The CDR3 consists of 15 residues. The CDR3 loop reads CASSRDRGQGHGYTF. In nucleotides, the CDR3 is TGTGCCAGCAGCCGGGACAGGGGCCAAGGCCATGGCTACACCTTC. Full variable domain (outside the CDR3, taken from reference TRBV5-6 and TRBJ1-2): DAGVTQSPTHLIKTRGQQVTLRCSPKSGHDTVSWYQQALGQGPQFIFQYYEEEERQRGNFPDRFSGHQFPNYSSELNVNALLLGDSALYLCASSRDRGQGHGYTFGSGTRLTVV.

CDR3 region: CASSIGGMREDTQYF. The CDR3 region has the DNA TGTGCCAGTAGTATAGGGGGGATGCGGGAGGATACGCAGTATTTT. The J gene is TRBJ2-3, the V gene TRBV19; 7 positions agree with TRBD2. With 1 base clipped from V and 6 bases from J, the junction kept 7 bases outside the gene matches. Per germline, CDR1 LNHDA and CDR2 SQIVND (reference sequence). The CDR3 covers 15 residues.